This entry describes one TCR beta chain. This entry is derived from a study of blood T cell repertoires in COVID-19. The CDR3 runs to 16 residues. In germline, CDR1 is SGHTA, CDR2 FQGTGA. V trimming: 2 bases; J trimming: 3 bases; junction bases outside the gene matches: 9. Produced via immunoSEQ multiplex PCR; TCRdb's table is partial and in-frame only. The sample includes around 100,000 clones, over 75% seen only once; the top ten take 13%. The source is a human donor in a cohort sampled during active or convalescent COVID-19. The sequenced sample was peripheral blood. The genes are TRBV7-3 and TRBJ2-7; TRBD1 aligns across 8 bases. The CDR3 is CASSLAGGSTIYEQYF. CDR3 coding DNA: TGTGCCAGCAGCTTAGCAGGGGGCTCTACAATCTACGAGCAGTACTTC. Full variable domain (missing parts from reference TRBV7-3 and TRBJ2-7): GAGVSQTPSNKVTEKGKYVELRCDPISGHTALYWYRQSLGQGPEFLIYFQGTGAADDSGLPNDRFFAVRPEGSVSTLKIQRTERGDSAVYLCASSLAGGSTIYEQYFGPGTRLTVT.